Shown below are 6 T cell receptor beta chains from a single sample sequenced in a study of cytomegalovirus exposure and HLA in healthy donors. PCR primers comprised 60 Vbeta and 13 Jbeta primers. Assay: immunoSEQ multiplex PCR; the TCRdb copy retains only in-frame clones and omits some. The sample has 100,000 or so clones; around 75% are singletons. Sequenced sample: PBMCs. The receptors were sampled from a man aged 25 to 40 in good health and CMV-seropositive.

The rearrangement links TRBV2 to TRBJ2-2; the match to TRBD1 covers 8 bases. V lost 7 bases, J lost 6 bases, and 7 bases stayed unmatched. Germline-derived CDR1 and CDR2 are SNHLY and FYNNEI. The CDR3 has 14 amino acids. CDR3 nucleotide sequence: TGTGCCAGCAACCGGGACAGGTGGGCCGGGGAGCTGTTTTTT. Translation gives CASNRDRWAGELFF.

The rearrangement links TRBV7-9 to TRBJ2-1; D is perhaps TRBD2 (6 bases). Trimming left V 5 bases short and J 7 bases short, with 12 bases between. Germline CDR1 SEHNR, CDR2 FQNEAQ (reference sequence). The length of the CDR3 is 13 residues. CDR3 in amino acids: CASSDAGRNEQFF. The CDR3, as DNA: TGTGCCAGCAGCGACGCGGGGCGGAATGAGCAGTTCTTC. Complete variable domain (other parts from reference TRBV7-9 and TRBJ2-1): DTGVSQNPRHKITKRGQNVTFRCDPISEHNRLYWYRQTLGQGPEFLTYFQNEAQLEKSRLLSDRFSAERPKGSFSTLEIQRTEQGDSAMYLCASSDAGRNEQFFGPGTRLTVL.

The J gene is TRBJ2-2, the V gene TRBV5-1, with TRBD1 matching 7 bases. Germline CDR1 and CDR2: SGHRS and YFSETQ. This CDR3 contains 16 residues. After removal of 1 base from V and 1 base from J, the junction contained 4 bases not matched to a gene. The CDR3 DNA follows: TGCGCCAGCAGCTTGACAGGGGTTCAGAACACCGGGGAGCTGTTTTTT. Translated: CASSLTGVQNTGELFF.

The chain couples TRBV6-5 to TRBJ1-5; the match to TRBD1 covers 9 bases. The CDR3 loop spans 15 amino acids. Germline CDR1 MNHEY, CDR2 SVGAGI. With 5 bases clipped from V and 7 bases from J, the junction kept 9 bases outside the gene matches. The CDR3 DNA reads TGTGCCAGCAGTCTTACAGGGGGCGCAGACCAGCCCCAGCATTTT. It codes for CASSLTGGADQPQHF.

The V call is TRBV6-5, the J call TRBJ2-3; a possible D gene is TRBD1 (5 bases). The length of the CDR3 is 14 residues. The germline V gene encodes CDR1 MNHEY and CDR2 SVGAGI. V was trimmed by 6 bases and J by 2 bases, leaving 12 bases between them. The CDR3 bases are TGTGCCAGCAGAACTGACAGCTACACAGATACGCAGTATTTT. This translates into CASRTDSYTDTQYF.

The chain carries TRBV5-4 and TRBJ2-1; 15 positions match TRBD2. The germline V gene encodes CDR1 SGHNT and CDR2 YYREEE (reference sequence). The CDR3 is 16 amino acids. The V and J ends lost 3 bases and 6 bases, in that order; junction bases with no gene match: 4. In nucleotides, the CDR3 is TGTGCCAGCAGCTGGGGACTAGCGGGGGGAGGCAATGAGCAGTTCTTC. Its protein product is CASSWGLAGGGNEQFF.